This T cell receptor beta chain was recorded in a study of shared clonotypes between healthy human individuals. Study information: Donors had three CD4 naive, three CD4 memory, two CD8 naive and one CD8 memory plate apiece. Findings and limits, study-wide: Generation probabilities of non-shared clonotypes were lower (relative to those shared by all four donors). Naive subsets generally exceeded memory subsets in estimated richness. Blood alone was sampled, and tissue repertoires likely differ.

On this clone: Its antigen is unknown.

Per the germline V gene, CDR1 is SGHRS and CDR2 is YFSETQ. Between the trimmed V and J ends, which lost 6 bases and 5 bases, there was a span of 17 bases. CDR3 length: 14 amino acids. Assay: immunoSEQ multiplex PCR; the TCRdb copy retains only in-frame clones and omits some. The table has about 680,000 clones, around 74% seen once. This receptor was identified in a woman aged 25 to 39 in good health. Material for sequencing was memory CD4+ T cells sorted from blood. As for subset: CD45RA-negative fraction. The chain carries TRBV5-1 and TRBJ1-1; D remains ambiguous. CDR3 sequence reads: CASKAAAGKTEAFF. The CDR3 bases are TGCGCCAGCAAGGCCGCCGCTGGGAAAACTGAAGCTTTCTTT.